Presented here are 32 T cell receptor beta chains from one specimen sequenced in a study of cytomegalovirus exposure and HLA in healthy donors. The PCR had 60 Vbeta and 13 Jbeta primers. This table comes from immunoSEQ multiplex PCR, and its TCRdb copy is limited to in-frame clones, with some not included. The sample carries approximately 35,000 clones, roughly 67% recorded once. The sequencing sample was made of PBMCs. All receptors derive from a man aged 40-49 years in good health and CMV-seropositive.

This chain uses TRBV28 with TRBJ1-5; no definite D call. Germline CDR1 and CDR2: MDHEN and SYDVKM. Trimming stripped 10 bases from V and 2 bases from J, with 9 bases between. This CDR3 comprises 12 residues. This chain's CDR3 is CATGAGNQPQHF. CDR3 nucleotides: TGTGCCACAGGCGCCGGCAATCAGCCCCAGCATTTT.

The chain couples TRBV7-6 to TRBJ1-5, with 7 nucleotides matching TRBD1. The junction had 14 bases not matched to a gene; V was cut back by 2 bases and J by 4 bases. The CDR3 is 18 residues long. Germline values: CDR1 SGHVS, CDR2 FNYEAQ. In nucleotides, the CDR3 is TGTGCCAGCAGCTTAAACCCGGGACAGCGGCTGGCTAATCAGCCCCAGCATTTT. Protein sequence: CASSLNPGQRLANQPQHF.

The CDR3, as DNA: TGTGCCAGCTCGCCCGGAGTTCAAGAGACCCAGTACTTC. It is translated as CASSPGVQETQYF. The rearrangement links TRBV18 to TRBJ2-5; D is unresolved. Germline values: CDR1 KGHSH, CDR2 LQKENI. CDR3 size: 13 residues. V lost 6 bases and J lost 2, with 10 bases in between.

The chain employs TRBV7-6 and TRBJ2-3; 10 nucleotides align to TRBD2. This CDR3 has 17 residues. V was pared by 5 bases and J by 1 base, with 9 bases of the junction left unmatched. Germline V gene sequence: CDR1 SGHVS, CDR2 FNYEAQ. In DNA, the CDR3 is TGTGCCAGCAGCCCCAGGGGAGCGGGGGGGGGCACAGATACGCAGTATTTT. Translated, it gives CASSPRGAGGGTDTQYF.

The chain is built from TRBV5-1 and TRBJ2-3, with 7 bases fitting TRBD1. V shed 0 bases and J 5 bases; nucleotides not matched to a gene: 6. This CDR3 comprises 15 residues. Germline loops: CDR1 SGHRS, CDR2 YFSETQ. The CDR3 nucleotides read TGCGCCAGCAGCTTGGTTACAGGGGTAATAGATACGCAGTATTTT. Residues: CASSLVTGVIDTQYF.

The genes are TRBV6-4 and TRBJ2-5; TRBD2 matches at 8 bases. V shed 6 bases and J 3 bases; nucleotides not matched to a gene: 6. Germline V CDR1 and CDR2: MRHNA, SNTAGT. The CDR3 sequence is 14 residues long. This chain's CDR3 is CASSATSAEETQYF. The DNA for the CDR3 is TGTGCCAGCAGCGCGACTAGCGCGGAAGAGACCCAGTACTTC.

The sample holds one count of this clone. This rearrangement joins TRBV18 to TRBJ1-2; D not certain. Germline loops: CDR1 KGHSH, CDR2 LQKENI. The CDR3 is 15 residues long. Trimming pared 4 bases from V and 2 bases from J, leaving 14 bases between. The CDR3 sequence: CASSRSQDRNYGYTF. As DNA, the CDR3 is TGTGCCAGCTCACGGAGCCAAGACCGGAACTATGGCTACACCTTC.

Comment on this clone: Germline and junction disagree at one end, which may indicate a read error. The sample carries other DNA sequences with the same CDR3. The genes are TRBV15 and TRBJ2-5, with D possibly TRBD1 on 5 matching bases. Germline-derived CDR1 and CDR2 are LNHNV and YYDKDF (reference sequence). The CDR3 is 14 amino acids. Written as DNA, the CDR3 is TGTGCCACCAGCAGAGGGGGCAGCCAAGAGACCCAATACTTC. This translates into CATSRGGSQETQYF.

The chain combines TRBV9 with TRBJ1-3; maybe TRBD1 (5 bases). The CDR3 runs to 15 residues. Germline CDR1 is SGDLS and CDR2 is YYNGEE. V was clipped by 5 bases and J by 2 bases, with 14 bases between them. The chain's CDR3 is CASSGALRTGNTIYF. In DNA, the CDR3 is TGTGCCAGCAGTGGGGCCCTACGAACTGGAAACACCATATATTTT.

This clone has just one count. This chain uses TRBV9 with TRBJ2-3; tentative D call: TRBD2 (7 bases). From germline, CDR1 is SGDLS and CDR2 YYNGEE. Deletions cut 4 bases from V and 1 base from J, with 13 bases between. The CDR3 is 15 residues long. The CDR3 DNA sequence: TGTGCCAGCAGCCCCCGGGGGGCTGGCACAGATACGCAGTATTTT. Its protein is CASSPRGAGTDTQYF. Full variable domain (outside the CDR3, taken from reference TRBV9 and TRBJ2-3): DSGVTQTPKHLITATGQRVTLRCSPRSGDLSVYWYQQSLDQGLQFLIQYYNGEERAKGNILERFSAQQFPDLHSELNLSSLELGDSALYFCASSPRGAGTDTQYFGPGTRLTVL.

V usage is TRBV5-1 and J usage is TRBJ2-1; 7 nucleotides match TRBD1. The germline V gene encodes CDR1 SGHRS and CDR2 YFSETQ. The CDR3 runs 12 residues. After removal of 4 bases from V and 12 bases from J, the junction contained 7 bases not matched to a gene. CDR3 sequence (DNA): TGCGCCAGCAGCCGGGACAGCCTGGCGCAGTTCTTC. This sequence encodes CASSRDSLAQFF.

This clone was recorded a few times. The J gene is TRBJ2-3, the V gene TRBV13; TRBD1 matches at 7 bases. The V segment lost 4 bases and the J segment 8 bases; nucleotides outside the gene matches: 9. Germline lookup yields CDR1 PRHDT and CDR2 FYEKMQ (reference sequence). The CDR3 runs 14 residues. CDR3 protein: CASSSRTGRVTQYF. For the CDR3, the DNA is TGTGCCAGCAGCTCAAGGACAGGTCGGGTTACGCAGTATTTT.

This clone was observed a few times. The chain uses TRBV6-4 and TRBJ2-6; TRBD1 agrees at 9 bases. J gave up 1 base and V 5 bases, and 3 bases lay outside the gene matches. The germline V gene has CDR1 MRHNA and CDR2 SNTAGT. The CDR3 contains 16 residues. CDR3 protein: CASSTGGASGANVLTF. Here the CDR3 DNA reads TGTGCCAGCAGTACAGGGGGCGCGTCTGGGGCCAACGTCCTGACTTTC.

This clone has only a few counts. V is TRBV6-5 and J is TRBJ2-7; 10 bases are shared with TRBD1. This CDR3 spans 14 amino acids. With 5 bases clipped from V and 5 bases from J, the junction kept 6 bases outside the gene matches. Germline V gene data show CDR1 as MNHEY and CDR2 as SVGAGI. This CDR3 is CASSRDRGSHEQYF. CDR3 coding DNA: TGTGCCAGCAGTCGGGACAGGGGATCTCACGAGCAGTACTTC.

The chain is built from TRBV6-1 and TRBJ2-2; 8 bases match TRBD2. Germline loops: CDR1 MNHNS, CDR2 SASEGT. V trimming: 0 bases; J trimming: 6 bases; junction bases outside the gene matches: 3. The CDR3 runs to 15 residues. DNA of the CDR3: TGTGCCAGCAGTGAAGCGGACGGGGGGGCCGGGGAGCTGTTTTTT. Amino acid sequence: CASSEADGGAGELFF.

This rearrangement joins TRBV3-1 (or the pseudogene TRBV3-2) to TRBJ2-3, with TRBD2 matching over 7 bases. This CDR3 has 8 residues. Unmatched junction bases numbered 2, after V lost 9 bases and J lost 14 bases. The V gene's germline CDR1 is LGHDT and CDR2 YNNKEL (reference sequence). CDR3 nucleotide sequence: TGTGCCAGGGGGGGGGTGTATTTT. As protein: CARGGVYF.

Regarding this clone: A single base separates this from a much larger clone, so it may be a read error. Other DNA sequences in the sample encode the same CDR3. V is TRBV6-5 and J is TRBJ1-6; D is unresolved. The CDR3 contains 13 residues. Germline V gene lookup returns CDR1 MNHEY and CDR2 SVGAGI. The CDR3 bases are TGTGCCAGCAGTTACTCTAATAATTCCCCCCTCCACTTT. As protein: CASSYSNNSPLHF.

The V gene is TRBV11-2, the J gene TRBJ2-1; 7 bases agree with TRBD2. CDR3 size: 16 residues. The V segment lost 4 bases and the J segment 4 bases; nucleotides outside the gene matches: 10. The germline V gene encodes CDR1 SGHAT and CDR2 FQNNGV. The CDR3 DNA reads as TGTGCCAGCAGCTGGGAACGGGGGGTCGGTTACAATGAGCAGTTCTTC. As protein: CASSWERGVGYNEQFF.

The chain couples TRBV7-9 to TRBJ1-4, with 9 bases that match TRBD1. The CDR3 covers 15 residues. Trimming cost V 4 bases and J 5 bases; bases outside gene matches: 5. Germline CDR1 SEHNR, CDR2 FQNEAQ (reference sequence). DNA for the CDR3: TGTGCCAGCAGCTCTGACAGGGGGACGAATGAAAAACTGTTTTTT. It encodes CASSSDRGTNEKLFF.

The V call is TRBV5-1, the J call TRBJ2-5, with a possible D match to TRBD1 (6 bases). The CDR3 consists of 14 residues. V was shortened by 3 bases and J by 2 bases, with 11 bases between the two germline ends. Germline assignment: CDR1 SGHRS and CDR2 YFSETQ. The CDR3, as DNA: TGCGCCAGCAGCTATTCAGGGGCACAAGAGACCCAGTACTTC. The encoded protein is CASSYSGAQETQYF. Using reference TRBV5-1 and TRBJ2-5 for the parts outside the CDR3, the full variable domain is KAGVTQTPRYLIKTRGQQVTLSCSPISGHRSVSWYQQTPGQGLQFLFEYFSETQRNKGNFPGRFSGRQFSNSRSEMNVSTLELGDSALYLCASSYSGAQETQYFGPGTRLLVL.

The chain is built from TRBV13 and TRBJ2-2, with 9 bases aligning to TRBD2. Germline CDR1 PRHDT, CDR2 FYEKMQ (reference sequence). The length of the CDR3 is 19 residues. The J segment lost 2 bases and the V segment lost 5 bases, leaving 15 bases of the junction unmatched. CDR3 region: CASSPKSGGNSLNTGELFF. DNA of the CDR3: TGTGCCAGCAGCCCGAAGAGCGGGGGGAACAGCCTAAACACCGGGGAGCTGTTTTTT.

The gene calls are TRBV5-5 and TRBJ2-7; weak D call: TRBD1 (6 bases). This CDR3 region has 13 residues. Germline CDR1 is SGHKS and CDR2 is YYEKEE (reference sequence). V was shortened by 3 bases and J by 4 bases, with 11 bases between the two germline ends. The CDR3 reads CASSSDRPYEQYF. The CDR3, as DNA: TGTGCCAGCAGCTCTGACAGGCCATACGAGCAGTACTTC.

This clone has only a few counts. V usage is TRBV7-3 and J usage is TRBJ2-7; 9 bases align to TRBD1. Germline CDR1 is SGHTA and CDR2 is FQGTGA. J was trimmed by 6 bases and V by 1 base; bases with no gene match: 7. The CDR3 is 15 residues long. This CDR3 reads CASSLNRGQGFEQYF. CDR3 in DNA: TGTGCCAGCAGCTTAAACCGGGGACAGGGTTTCGAGCAGTACTTC.

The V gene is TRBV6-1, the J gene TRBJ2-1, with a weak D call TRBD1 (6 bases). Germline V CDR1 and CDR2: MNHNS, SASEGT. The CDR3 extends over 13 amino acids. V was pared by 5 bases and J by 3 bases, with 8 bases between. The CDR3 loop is CASSRQVYNEQFF. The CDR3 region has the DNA TGTGCCAGCAGTAGACAGGTCTACAATGAGCAGTTCTTC.

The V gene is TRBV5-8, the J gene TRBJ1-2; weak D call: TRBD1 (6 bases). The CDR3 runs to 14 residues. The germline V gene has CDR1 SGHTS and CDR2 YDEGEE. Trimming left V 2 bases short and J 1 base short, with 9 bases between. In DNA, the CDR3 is TGTGCCAGCAGCTTTGACAGGAGTAACTATGGCTACACCTTC. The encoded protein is CASSFDRSNYGYTF.

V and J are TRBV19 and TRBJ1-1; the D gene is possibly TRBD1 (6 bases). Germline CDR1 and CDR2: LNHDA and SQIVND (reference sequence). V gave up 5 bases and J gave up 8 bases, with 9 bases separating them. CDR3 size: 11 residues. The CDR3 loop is CASSSTGEAFF. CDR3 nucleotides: TGTGCCAGTAGTTCCACAGGGGAAGCTTTCTTT.

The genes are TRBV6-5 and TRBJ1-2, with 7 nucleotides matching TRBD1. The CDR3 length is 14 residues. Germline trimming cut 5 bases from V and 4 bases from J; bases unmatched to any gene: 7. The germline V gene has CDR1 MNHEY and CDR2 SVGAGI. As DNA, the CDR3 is TGTGCCAGCAGTAGACAGGGTGGCGGCTATGGCTACACCTTC. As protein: CASSRQGGGYGYTF.

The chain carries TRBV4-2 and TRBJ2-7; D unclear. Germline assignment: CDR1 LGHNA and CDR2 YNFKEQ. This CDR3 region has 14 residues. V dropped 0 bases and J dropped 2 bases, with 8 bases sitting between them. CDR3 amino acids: CASSQDAQTYEQYF. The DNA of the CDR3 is TGTGCCAGCAGCCAAGACGCACAGACCTACGAGCAGTACTTC.

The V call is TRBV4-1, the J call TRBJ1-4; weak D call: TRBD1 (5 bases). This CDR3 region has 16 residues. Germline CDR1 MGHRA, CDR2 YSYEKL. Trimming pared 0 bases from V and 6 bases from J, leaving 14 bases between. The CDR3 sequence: CASSQDPGGQDEKLFF. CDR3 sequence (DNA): TGCGCCAGCAGCCAAGACCCCGGGGGTCAGGATGAAAAACTGTTTTTT.

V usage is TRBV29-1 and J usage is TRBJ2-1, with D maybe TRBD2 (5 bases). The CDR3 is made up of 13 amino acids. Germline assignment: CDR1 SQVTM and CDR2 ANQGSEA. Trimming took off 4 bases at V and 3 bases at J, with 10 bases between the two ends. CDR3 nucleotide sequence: TGCAGCGTTGTGACGGGGTACTACAATGAGCAGTTCTTC. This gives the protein CSVVTGYYNEQFF.

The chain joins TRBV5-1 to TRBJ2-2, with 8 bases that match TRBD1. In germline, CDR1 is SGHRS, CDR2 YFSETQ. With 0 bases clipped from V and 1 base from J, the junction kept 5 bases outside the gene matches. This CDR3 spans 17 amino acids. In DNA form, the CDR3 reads TGCGCCAGCAGCTTGGGGCCGGGACAGGTGAACACCGGGGAGCTGTTTTTT. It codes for CASSLGPGQVNTGELFF. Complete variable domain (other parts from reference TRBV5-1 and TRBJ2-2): KAGVTQTPRYLIKTRGQQVTLSCSPISGHRSVSWYQQTPGQGLQFLFEYFSETQRNKGNFPGRFSGRQFSNSRSEMNVSTLELGDSALYLCASSLGPGQVNTGELFFGEGSRLTVL.

The CDR3 is CASSVPSGGSNEQFF. Written as DNA, the CDR3 is TGCGCCAGCAGCGTTCCTAGCGGGGGATCTAATGAGCAGTTCTTC. The V and J genes are TRBV5-1 and TRBJ2-1; 10 bases are a match to TRBD2. The trim removed 4 bases at V and 7 bases at J, leaving 8 bases unmatched. CDR1 and CDR2 from the germline V gene are SGHRS and YFSETQ. This CDR3 contains 15 residues.